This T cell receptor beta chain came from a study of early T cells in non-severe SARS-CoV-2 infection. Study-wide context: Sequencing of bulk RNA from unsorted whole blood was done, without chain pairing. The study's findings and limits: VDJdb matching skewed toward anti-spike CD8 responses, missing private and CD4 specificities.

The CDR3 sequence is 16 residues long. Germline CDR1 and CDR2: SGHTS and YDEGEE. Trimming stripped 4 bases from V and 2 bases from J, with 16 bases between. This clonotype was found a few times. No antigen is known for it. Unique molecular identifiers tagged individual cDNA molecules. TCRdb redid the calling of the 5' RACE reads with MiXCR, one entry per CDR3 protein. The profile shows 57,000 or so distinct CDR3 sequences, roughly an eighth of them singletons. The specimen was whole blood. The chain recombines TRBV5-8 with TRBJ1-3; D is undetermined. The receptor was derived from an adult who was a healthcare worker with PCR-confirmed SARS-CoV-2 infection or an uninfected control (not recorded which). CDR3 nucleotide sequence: TGTGCCAGCAGCCTGCAGACTCTAAGGGCTGGAAACACCATATATTTT. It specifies CASSLQTLRAGNTIYF.